This T cell receptor (beta chain) was profiled in a study of OX40 agonist ivuxolimab in advanced cancers. Overall study: Cancers in dose escalation were hepatocellular, melanoma, renal cell and head and neck. A mean age of approximately 58 years, range about 23 to 90, was recorded, and about 83% were male.

Some clones are missing from TCRdb's copy, which holds only in-frame ones; the method was immunoSEQ multiplex PCR. Among 65,000 to 80,000 clones listed, roughly nine tenths were seen once. Regarding this clone: Its target is not known.

CDR1 and CDR2 (germline): SGDLS, YYNGEE. The CDR3 sequence is 16 residues long. J lost 9 bases, V lost 0 bases, and 10 bases had no gene match. Overall study findings and caveats: Expanded clones belonging to CD8+ T cells outnumbered, on average, those of CD4+.

Patients had blood sampled at baseline and again on cycle 4 day 1 and cycle 7 day 1. The V and J genes are TRBV9 and TRBJ2-1, with 9 nucleotides matching TRBD2. The sequence was collected from an adult with an advanced solid tumor such as melanoma, head and neck, liver or kidney cancer. The input for sequencing was CD4+ or CD8+ T cells sorted from blood, taken in a trial of the OX40 agonist ivuxolimab. The CDR3 DNA is TGTGCCAGCAGCGTAGGAGTGGCGGGAGGGCGTGGTGAGCAGTTCTTC. Its protein is CASSVGVAGGRGEQFF. The entire variable domain, with the rest obtained from reference TRBV9 and TRBJ2-1, is as follows: DSGVTQTPKHLITATGQRVTLRCSPRSGDLSVYWYQQSLDQGLQFLIQYYNGEERAKGNILERFSAQQFPDLHSELNLSSLELGDSALYFCASSVGVAGGRGEQFFGPGTRLTVL.